The rows below give T cell receptor beta chains drawn from one sample of a study of Ad26.COV2.S vaccination and SARS-CoV-2 variants. Repertoires were generated with immunoSEQ multiplex PCR, while TCRdb's copy carries only in-frame clones and drops some. The sample lists some 240,000 clones; roughly 85% were seen once. This specimen consisted of peripheral blood, obtained in a trial of Ad26.COV2.S vaccine versus placebo. The source of these receptors is a person aged 18-65 years who received the Ad26.COV2.S COVID-19 vaccine or a placebo. The CDR3 runs from the conserved cysteine through the conserved F or W.

V,J,CDR3
TRBV7-6,TRBJ1-2,CASSPGTGYGYTF
TRBV14,TRBJ1-1,CASSQAGTGSTEAFF
TRBV10-3,TRBJ2-5,CAISDTGTSGGWETQYF
TRBV14,TRBJ1-2,CASSQGGARPNYGYTF
TRBV7-9,TRBJ1-2,CASSLALGQGATGYTF
TRBV11-2,TRBJ1-1,CASSLSKPLMNTEAFF
TRBV7-9,TRBJ2-3,CASSLVTGGTDTQYF
TRBV3-1/TRBV3-2,TRBJ1-3,CASSQEGVQELRNTIYF
TRBV4-1,TRBJ2-2,CASSPTVGNTGELFF
TRBV7-2,TRBJ1-3,CASSPTVAGGNTIYF
TRBV27,TRBJ2-7,CASSPPGVAEQYF
TRBV6-6,TRBJ1-3,CASSYEGASGNTIYF
TRBV2,TRBJ1-1,CASKGQVNTEAFF
TRBV4-1,TRBJ2-5,CASSRSSGPETQYF
TRBV3-1/TRBV3-2,TRBJ1-1,CASSQAGFTEAFF
TRBV30,TRBJ2-3,CAWSPRHGGGLTDTQYF
TRBV7-8,TRBJ2-3,CASSFRSGGFSTDTQYF
TRBV6-2/TRBV6-3,TRBJ1-2,CASSPAAGTGFGYTF
TRBV11-2,TRBJ2-2,CASSLDRGGRGTGELFF
TRBV6-5,TRBJ1-1,CASSYSRPPYTEAFF
TRBV19,TRBJ1-1,CASSIGPGRNTEAFF
TRBV11-2,TRBJ2-1,CASSLGRNSISYNEQFF
TRBV27,TRBJ2-2,CASSWRLADTGELFF
TRBV4-3,TRBJ1-1,CASSQDPFTGANTEAFF
TRBV4-1,TRBJ1-2,CASSQVSGGGYGYTF
TRBV7-8,TRBJ2-7,CASSLTSGTYEQYF
TRBV6-2/TRBV6-3,TRBJ2-1,CASSSLNEQFF
TRBV18,TRBJ2-2,CASSSIRSVDTGELFF
TRBV7-2,TRBJ1-1,CASSNRDREGFF